This entry describes one T cell receptor (beta chain). The CDR3 has 14 residues. J was trimmed by 3 bases and V by 5 bases; bases with no gene match: 4. Germline CDR1 LNHDA, CDR2 SQIVND (reference sequence). This sample was taken from a study of OX40 agonist ivuxolimab in advanced cancers. Assay: immunoSEQ multiplex PCR; the TCRdb copy retains only in-frame clones and omits some. The sample yields 8,500 to 14,000 clones, roughly four fifths seen once. V and J are TRBV19 and TRBJ2-7; 10 nucleotides align to TRBD1. The clonotype originates from an adult with an advanced solid tumor such as melanoma, head and neck, liver or kidney cancer. The input for sequencing was CD4+ or CD8+ T cells sorted from blood, taken in a trial of the OX40 agonist ivuxolimab. CDR3 residues: CASSPRTGGYEQYF. CDR3 bases: TGTGCCAGTAGTCCCAGGACAGGGGGCTACGAGCAGTACTTC.